A selection of T cell receptor beta chains follows, all from one sample in a study of OX40 agonist ivuxolimab in advanced cancers. Sequencing used immunoSEQ multiplex PCR; TCRdb keeps in-frame clones, though not all of them. The data show more than 55,000 clones, 85% to 90% seen once. The specimen comprised CD4+ or CD8+ T cells sorted from blood, sampled in a trial of the OX40 agonist ivuxolimab. The receptors come from an adult with an advanced solid tumor such as melanoma, head and neck, liver or kidney cancer. Both conserved end residues are part of each CDR3. D genes are given only for firm matches. Clone size is not always given. Where it is, it says once, few, many or a class for expanded clones.

-,TRBV4-1,-,TRBJ2-3,CASSQVPGTTDTQYF,TGCGCCAGCAGCCAAGTTCCGGGGACGACAGATACGCAGTATTTT
-,TRBV6-5,-,TRBJ1-5,CASSYGGGGNQPQHF,TGTGCCAGCAGTTACGGAGGGGGTGGCAATCAGCCCCAGCATTTT
-,TRBV11-1,-,TRBJ1-1,CASSLIKGGRAEAFF,TGTGCCAGCAGCTTAATCAAGGGCGGGAGGGCTGAAGCTTTCTTT
-,TRBV29-1,-,TRBJ1-1,CSVDQGRTFYRTEAFF,TGCAGCGTTGATCAAGGTCGGACTTTCTACCGCACTGAAGCTTTCTTT
TRBD1,TRBV9,-,TRBJ2-1,CASSGEPGQGKYNEQFF,TGTGCCAGCAGCGGCGAACCGGGACAGGGAAAGTACAATGAGCAGTTCTTC
-,TRBV30,-,TRBJ1-5,CAWTLKGRDQPQHF,TGTGCCTGGACCCTTAAAGGACGAGATCAGCCCCAGCATTTT
TRBD1,TRBV6-5,-,TRBJ2-3,CASTRQGLGTDTQYF,TGTGCCAGCACTCGACAGGGGTTGGGAACAGATACGCAGTATTTT
TRBD1,TRBV5-1,once,TRBJ2-1,CASSGRTGGRNEQFF,TGCGCCAGCAGCGGCCGGACAGGGGGAAGGAATGAGCAGTTCTTC
-,TRBV7-2,-,TRBJ1-6,CASSLDISSYNSPLHF,TGTGCCAGCAGCTTGGACATTAGCTCCTATAATTCACCCCTCCACTTT
-,TRBV7-9,-,TRBJ1-2,CASSPRTEANYGYTF,TGTGCCAGCAGCCCCCGGACAGAAGCTAACTATGGCTACACCTTC
-,TRBV18,-,TRBJ1-2,CASSPRSARQDDEGYTF,TGTGCCAGCTCACCACGATCCGCTCGACAGGACGACGAGGGCTACACCTTC
-,TRBV7-2,-,TRBJ1-2,CASSPGGGYGYTF,TGTGCCAGCAGCCCTGGCGGCGGCTATGGCTACACCTTC
TRBD2,TRBV5-6,-,TRBJ2-7,CASSQSGGNYEQYF,TGTGCCAGCAGCCAGAGCGGGGGAAACTACGAGCAGTACTTC
TRBD1,TRBV7-6,-,TRBJ2-2,CASSPRTGANTGELFF,TGTGCCAGCAGCCCGAGGACAGGGGCGAACACCGGGGAGCTGTTTTTT
-,TRBV6-1,-,TRBJ1-5,CASSAPRGGQPQHF,TGTGCCAGCAGTGCCCCGAGGGGGGGTCAGCCCCAGCATTTT
-,TRBV28,-,TRBJ2-3,CATLVTDTDTQYF,TGTGCCACCCTGGTCACAGATACGGATACGCAGTATTTT
-,TRBV29-1,-,TRBJ1-2,CSAGRGRGYTF,TGCAGCGCTGGCCGGGGTCGCGGCTACACCTTC
-,TRBV2,-,TRBJ2-7,CASMLDNYEQYF,TGTGCCAGCATGTTGGACAACTACGAGCAGTACTTC